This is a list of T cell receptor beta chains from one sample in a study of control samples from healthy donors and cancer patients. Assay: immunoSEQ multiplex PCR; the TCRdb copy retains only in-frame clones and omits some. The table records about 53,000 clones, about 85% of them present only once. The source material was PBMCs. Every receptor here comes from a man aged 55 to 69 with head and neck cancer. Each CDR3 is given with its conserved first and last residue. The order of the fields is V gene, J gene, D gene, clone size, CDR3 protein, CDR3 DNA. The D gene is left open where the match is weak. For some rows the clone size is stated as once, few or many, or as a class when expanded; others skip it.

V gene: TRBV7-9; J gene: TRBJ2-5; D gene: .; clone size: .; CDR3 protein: CASSLMDSKTQYF; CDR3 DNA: TGTGCCAGCAGCTTAATGGACAGCAAGACCCAGTACTTC
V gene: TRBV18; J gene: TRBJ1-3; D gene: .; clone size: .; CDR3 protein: CASSPTRDAYAGNTIYF; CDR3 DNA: TGTGCCAGCTCACCGACCCGGGACGCCTACGCCGGAAACACCATATATTTT
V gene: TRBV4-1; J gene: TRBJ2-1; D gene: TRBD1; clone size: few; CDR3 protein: CASSRTDRESYNEQFF; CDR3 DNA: TGCGCCAGCAGCCGTACCGACAGGGAGTCCTACAATGAGCAGTTCTTC
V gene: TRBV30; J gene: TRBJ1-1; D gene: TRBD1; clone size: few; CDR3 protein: CAWSTGGGTEAFF; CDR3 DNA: TGTGCCTGGAGTACAGGGGGAGGCACTGAAGCTTTCTTT
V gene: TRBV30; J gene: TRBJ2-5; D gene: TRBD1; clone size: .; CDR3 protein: CAWGQAQETQYF; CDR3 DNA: TGTGCCTGGGGACAGGCACAAGAGACCCAGTACTTC
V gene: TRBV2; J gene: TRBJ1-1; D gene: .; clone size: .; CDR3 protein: CASNLGGSTEAFF; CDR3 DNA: TGTGCCAGCAATCTCGGGGGGAGCACTGAAGCTTTCTTT
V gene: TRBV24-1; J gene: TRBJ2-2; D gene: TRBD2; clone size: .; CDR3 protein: CATSDKLAGAGELFF; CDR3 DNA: TGTGCCACCAGTGATAAACTAGCGGGAGCCGGGGAGCTGTTTTTT
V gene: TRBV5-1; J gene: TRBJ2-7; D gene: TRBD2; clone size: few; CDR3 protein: CASSPGRGDRREQYF; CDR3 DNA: TGCGCCAGCAGTCCGGGGCGGGGGGATCGTCGGGAGCAGTACTTC
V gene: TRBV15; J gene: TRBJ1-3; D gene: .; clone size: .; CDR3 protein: CATSSDVSSSGNTIYF; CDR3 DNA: TGTGCCACCAGCAGCGATGTTTCTTCCTCTGGAAACACCATATATTTT
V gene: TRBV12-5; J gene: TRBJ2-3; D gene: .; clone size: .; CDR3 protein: CASSRNLGDTQYF; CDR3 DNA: TGTGCTAGTAGTAGGAACTTGGGGGATACGCAGTATTTT
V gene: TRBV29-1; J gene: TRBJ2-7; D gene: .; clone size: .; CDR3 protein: CSVEGTATYEQYF; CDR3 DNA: TGCAGCGTTGAAGGGACGGCAACCTACGAGCAGTACTTC
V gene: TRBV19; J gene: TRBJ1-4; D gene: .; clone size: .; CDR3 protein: CASSPGHEKLFF; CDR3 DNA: TGTGCCAGTAGTCCCGGACATGAAAAACTGTTTTTT
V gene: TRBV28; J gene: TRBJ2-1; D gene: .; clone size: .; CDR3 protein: CASSLFRVEYNEQFF; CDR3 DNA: TGTGCCAGCAGTTTGTTCAGGGTCGAATACAATGAGCAGTTCTTC
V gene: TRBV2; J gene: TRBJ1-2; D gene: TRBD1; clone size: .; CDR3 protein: CASSEEGTGGLYGYTF; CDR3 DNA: TGTGCCAGCAGTGAAGAGGGGACAGGGGGACTCTATGGCTACACCTTC
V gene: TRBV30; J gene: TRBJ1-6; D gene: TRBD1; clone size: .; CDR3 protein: CAWMKQTGTRDSPLHF; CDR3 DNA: TGTGCCTGGATGAAACAGACAGGGACCAGGGATTCACCCCTCCACTTT
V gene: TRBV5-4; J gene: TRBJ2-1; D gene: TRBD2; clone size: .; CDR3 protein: CASSLQLAGLRNEQFF; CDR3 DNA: TGTGCCAGCAGCTTACAGCTAGCGGGACTCAGAAATGAGCAGTTCTTC